This T cell receptor (beta chain) was found in a study of cytomegalovirus exposure and HLA in healthy donors. About this clone: At one of its ends the junction is not consistent with the germline gene, which may arise from a read error. The identical CDR3 is also encoded by other nucleotide sequences in the sample.

Primers: 60 Vbeta forward and 13 Jbeta reverse. Sequenced by immunoSEQ multiplex PCR; TCRdb stores in-frame clones only, minus some. The sample consists of 200,000 or so clones, about four fifths of them appearing once. The sample consisted of PBMCs. The source of this sequence is a boy aged 2 to 10 in good health and CMV-seronegative.

The CDR3 region is CASSFMQGNQPQHF. CDR3 nucleotides: TGTGCCAGCAGCTTTATGCAGGGCAATCAGCCCCAACATTTT. The V gene is TRBV7-2, the J gene TRBJ1-5; D possibly corresponds to TRBD1 (5 bases). The CDR3 is 14 residues long. Germline values: CDR1 SGHTA, CDR2 FQGNSA.